Below, 5 T cell receptor beta chains from the same sample are listed, as sequenced in a study of blood T cell repertoires in COVID-19. Clones were read by immunoSEQ multiplex PCR, and TCRdb kept only the in-frame ones, dropping some. The table has around 110,000 clones, around 80% seen once. Sample: peripheral blood. The receptors come from a man aged 65 to 85 with active or convalescent COVID-19.

This chain uses TRBV9 with TRBJ2-3; D uncertain. Germline loops: CDR1 SGDLS, CDR2 YYNGEE. The CDR3 spans 14 residues. The germline V and J ends were trimmed by 2 bases and 0 bases, with 7 bases remaining between them. The CDR3 nucleotides read TGTGCCAGCAGCGTTACTCCGAGCACAGATACGCAGTATTTT. It encodes CASSVTPSTDTQYF.

This rearrangement joins TRBV27 to TRBJ2-7; D remains ambiguous. The CDR3 totals 16 residues. Germline V CDR1 and CDR2: MNHEY, SMNVEV (reference sequence). Trimming pared 0 bases from V and 2 bases from J, leaving 14 bases between. CDR3 residues: CASSLSRGSATYEQYF. DNA for the CDR3: TGTGCCAGCAGTTTATCGAGAGGTTCAGCGACCTACGAGCAGTACTTC.

This clone was counted many times. The chain joins TRBV5-6 to TRBJ1-2; no clear D. CDR1 SGHDT and CDR2 YYEEEE come from the germline V gene. V was cut by 0 bases and J by 0 bases, with 9 bases left in between. This CDR3 region has 15 residues. The CDR3 DNA sequence: TGTGCCAGCAGCTTGGTGCAGGAAGCTAACTATGGCTACACCTTC. Translation: CASSLVQEANYGYTF.

The chain recombines TRBV3-1 (or the pseudogene TRBV3-2) with TRBJ2-2; the D gene is possibly TRBD1 (6 bases). The V end was cut by 6 bases, the J end by 6 bases, with 11 bases between. CDR3 size: 13 residues. Germline V gene lookup returns CDR1 LGHDT and CDR2 YNNKEL (reference sequence). The CDR3 here is CASSQRQAGELFF. The CDR3 nucleotides are TGTGCCAGCAGTCAAAGACAGGCCGGGGAGCTGTTTTTT.

The chain recombines TRBV7-9 with TRBJ1-6; D might be TRBD1 (6 bases). CDR1 is SEHNR and CDR2 is FQNEAQ in the germline V gene (reference sequence). The CDR3 sequence is 14 residues long. V lost 1 base and J lost 10, with 11 bases in between. The CDR3 DNA reads TGTGCCAGCAGCTTAGGACAGGTACCATCACCCCTCCACTTT. As protein: CASSLGQVPSPLHF.